This TCR beta chain is drawn from a study of blood T cell repertoires in COVID-19. Study-level background: Material from acute and convalescent COVID-19 was sourced from the United States, Italy and Spain.

In germline, CDR1 is SGDLS, CDR2 YYNGEE. This CDR3 has 13 amino acids. After removal of 4 bases from V and 4 bases from J, the junction contained 3 bases not matched to a gene. Some clones are missing from TCRdb's copy, which holds only in-frame ones; the method was immunoSEQ multiplex PCR. The data show some 240,000 clones, approximately 80% seen once. The receptor's source is a middle-aged woman who had recovered from COVID-19. Sequenced: peripheral blood. The V and J genes are TRBV9 and TRBJ2-3, with TRBD1 matching 7 bases. The CDR3 DNA reads TGTGCCAGCAGCCCCAGGGGGTCAGATACGCAGTATTTT. Its protein is CASSPRGSDTQYF.